Included here is one T cell receptor (beta chain) sequence, with context. The antigen is unknown. The V gene's germline CDR1 is MGHRA and CDR2 YSYEKL. The length of the CDR3 is 17 residues. The data stem from a study of monozygotic twins with inflammatory bowel disease. The study, taken as a whole, reports: By inverse Simpson index, TCRbeta diversity was lower in IBD patients than in healthy co-twins. IBD patients share fewer clonotypes with other people than healthy twins do, especially with disease activity.

Phlebotomy per donor yielded a single 2.5 ml blood sample. TCRdb reanalyzed the 5' RACE reads, giving one entry per CDR3 protein sequence and no DNA. The clone table shows about 440,000 distinct CDR3 sequences, with the ten largest holding 2% to 3%. The chain is built from TRBV4-1 and TRBJ2-2; the D gene TCRdb calls, TRBD1, cannot be checked with no DNA. The source is a human donor with ulcerative colitis or Crohn's disease, or a healthy co-twin of an affected twin (not recorded which). Sequencing used blood. CDR3 protein: CASSQEGQGVGTGELFF.